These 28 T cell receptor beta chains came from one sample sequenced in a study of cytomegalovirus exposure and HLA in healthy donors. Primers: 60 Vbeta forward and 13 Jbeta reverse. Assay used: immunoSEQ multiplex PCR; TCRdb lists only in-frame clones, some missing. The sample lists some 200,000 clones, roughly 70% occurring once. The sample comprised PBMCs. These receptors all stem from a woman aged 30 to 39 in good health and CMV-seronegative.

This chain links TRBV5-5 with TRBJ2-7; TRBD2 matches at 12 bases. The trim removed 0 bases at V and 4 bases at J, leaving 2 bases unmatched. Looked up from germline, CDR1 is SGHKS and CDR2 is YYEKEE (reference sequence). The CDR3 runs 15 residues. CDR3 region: CASSLGTSGVYEQYF. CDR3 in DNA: TGTGCCAGCAGCTTGGGGACTAGCGGGGTGTACGAGCAGTACTTC.

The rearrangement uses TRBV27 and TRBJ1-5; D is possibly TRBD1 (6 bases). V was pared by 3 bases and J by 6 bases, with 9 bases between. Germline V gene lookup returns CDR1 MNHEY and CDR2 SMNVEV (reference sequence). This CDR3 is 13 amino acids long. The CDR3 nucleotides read TGTGCCAGCAGTTTCAGGGGTAGTCAGCCCCAGCATTTT. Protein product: CASSFRGSQPQHF.

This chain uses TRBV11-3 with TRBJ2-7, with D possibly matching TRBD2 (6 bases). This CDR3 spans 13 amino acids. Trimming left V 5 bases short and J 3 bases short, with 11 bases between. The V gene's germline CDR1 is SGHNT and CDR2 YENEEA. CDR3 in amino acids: CASSAGPNYEQYF. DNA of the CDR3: TGTGCCAGCAGCGCGGGACCGAACTACGAGCAGTACTTC.

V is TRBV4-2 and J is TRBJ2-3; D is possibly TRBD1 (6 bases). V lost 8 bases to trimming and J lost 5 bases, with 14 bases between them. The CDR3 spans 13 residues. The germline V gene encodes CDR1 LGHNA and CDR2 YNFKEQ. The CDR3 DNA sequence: TGTGCCAGCGACCAGGGGTCCGGAGATACGCAGTATTTT. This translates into CASDQGSGDTQYF.

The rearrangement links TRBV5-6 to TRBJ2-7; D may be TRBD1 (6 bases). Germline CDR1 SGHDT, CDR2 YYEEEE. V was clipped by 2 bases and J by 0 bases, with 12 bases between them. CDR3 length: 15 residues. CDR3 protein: CASSFDRFTSYEQYF. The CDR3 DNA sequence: TGTGCCAGCAGCTTCGACAGGTTTACCTCCTACGAGCAGTACTTC.

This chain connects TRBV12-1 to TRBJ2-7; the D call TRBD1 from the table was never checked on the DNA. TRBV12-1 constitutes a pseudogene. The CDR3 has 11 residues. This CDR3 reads CASTPRTGHYF. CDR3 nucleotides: TGTGCCAGCACCCCAAGGACAGGTCACTACTTC.

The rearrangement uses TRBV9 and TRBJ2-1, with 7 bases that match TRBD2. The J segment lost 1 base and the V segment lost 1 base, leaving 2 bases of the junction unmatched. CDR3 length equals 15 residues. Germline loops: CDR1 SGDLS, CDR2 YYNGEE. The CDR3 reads CASSVSSGSYNEQFF. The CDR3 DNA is TGTGCCAGCAGCGTAAGTAGCGGGTCCTACAATGAGCAGTTCTTC.

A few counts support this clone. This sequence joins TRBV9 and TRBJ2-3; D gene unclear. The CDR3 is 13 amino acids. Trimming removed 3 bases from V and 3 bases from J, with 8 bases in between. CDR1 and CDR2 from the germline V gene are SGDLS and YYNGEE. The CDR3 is CASSAIVTDTQYF. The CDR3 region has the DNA TGTGCCAGCAGCGCGATAGTGACAGATACGCAGTATTTT.

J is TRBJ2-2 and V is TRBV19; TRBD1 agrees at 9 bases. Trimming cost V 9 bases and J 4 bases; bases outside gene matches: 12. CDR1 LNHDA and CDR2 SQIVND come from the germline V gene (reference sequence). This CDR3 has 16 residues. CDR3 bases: TGTGCCAGCACTCAGGGACAGGGTATGACCACCGGGGAGCTGTTTTTT. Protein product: CASTQGQGMTTGELFF.

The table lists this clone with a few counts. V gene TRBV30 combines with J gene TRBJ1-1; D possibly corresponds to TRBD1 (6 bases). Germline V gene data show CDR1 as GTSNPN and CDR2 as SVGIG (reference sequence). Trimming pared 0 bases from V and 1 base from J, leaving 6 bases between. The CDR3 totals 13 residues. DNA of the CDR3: TGTGCCTGGAGTGTACAGGGGAACACTGAAGCTTTCTTT. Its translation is CAWSVQGNTEAFF.

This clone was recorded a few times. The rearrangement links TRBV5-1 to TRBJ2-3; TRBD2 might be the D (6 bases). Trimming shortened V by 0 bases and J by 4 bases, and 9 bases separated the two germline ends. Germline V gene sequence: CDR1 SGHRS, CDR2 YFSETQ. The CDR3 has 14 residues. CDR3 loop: CASSLGLEADTQYF. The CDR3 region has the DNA TGCGCCAGCAGCTTGGGACTAGAGGCAGATACGCAGTATTTT.

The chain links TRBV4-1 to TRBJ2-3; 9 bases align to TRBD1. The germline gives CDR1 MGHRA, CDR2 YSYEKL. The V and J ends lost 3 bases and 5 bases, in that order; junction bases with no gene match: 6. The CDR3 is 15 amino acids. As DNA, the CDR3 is TGCGCCAGCAGCCAGAACAGGGGGCTGGAAGATACGCAGTATTTT. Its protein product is CASSQNRGLEDTQYF.

CDR3: CSDHSGQENYGYTF. The CDR3 DNA is TGCAGCGACCACTCGGGACAGGAAAACTATGGCTACACCTTC. V is TRBV29-1 and J is TRBJ1-2, with 8 bases fitting TRBD1. CDR3 size: 14 residues. Germline CDR1 reads SQVTM; CDR2 reads ANQGSEA. J lost 2 bases, V lost 7 bases, and 9 bases had no gene match.

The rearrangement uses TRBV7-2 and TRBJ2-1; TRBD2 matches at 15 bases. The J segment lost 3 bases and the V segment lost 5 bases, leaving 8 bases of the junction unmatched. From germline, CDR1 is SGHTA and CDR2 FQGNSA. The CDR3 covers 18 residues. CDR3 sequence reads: CASSLGTSGRKGYNEQFF. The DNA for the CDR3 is TGTGCCAGCAGCCTGGGGACTAGCGGGAGGAAAGGCTACAATGAGCAGTTCTTC. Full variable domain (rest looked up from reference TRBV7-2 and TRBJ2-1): GAGVSQSPSNKVTEKGKDVELRCDPISGHTALYWYRQSLGQGLEFLIYFQGNSAPDKSGLPSDRFSAERTGGSVSTLTIQRTQQEDSAVYLCASSLGTSGRKGYNEQFFGPGTRLTVL.

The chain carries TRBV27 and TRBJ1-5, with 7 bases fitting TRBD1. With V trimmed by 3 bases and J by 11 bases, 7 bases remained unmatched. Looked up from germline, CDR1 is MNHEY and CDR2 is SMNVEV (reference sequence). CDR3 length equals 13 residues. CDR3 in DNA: TGTGCCAGCAGTTTCCTACACGGGACAGCCCAGCATTTT. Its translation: CASSFLHGTAQHF.

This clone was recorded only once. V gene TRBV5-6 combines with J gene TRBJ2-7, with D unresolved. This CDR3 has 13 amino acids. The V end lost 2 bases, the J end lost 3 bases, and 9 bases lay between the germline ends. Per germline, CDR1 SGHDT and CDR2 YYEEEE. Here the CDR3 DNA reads TGTGCCAGCAGCTTTTACACGGGCTACGAGCAGTACTTC. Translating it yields CASSFYTGYEQYF.

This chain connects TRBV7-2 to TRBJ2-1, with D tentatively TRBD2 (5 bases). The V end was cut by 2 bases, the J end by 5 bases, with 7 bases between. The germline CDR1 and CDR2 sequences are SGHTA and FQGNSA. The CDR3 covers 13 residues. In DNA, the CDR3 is TGTGCCAGCAGCTTAAGGCGGGACAATGAGCAGTTCTTC. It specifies CASSLRRDNEQFF.

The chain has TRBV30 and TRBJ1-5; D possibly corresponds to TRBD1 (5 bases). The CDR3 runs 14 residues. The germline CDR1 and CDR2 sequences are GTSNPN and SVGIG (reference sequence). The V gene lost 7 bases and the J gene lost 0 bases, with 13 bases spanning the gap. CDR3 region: CAYAQGYSNQPQHF. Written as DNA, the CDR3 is TGTGCCTACGCCCAGGGATATAGCAATCAGCCCCAGCATTTT.

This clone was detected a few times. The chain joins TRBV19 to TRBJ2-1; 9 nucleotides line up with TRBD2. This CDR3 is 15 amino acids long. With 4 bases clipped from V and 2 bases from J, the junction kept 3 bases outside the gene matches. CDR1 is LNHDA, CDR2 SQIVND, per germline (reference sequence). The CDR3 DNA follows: TGTGCCAGTAGTAGGACTAGCGTAGCCTACAATGAGCAGTTCTTC. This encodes CASSRTSVAYNEQFF.

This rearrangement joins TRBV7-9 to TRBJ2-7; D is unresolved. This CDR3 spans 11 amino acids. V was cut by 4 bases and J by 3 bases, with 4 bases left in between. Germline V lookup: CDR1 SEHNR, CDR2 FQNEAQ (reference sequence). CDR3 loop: CASSYYYEQYF. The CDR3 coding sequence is TGTGCCAGCAGCTACTACTACGAGCAGTACTTC.

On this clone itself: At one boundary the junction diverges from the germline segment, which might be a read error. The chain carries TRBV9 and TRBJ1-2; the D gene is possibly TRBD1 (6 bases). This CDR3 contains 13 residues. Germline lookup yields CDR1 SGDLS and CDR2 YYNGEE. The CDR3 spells CASSVTGSYDYTF. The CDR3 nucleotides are TGTGCCAGCAGCGTAACAGGGTCCTATGACTACACCTTC.

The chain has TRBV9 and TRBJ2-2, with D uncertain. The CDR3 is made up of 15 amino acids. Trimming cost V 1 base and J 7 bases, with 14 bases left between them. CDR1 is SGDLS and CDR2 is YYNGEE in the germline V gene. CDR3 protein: CASSVSPSRIGELFF. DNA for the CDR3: TGTGCCAGCAGCGTAAGCCCCTCTAGGATCGGGGAGCTGTTTTTT.

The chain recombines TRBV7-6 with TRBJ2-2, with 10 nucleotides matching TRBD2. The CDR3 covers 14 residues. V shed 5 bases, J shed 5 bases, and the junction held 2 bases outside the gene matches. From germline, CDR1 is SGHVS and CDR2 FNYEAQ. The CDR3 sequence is CASSISGGTGELFF. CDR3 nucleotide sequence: TGTGCCAGCAGCATTAGCGGGGGGACCGGGGAGCTGTTTTTT.

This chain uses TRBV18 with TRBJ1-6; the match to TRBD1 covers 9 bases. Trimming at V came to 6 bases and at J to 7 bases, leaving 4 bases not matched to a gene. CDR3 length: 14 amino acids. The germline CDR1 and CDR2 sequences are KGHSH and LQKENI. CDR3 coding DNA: TGTGCCAGCTCGCGGGACAGGGAGAATTCACCCCTCCACTTT. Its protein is CASSRDRENSPLHF.

CDR3 sequence (DNA): TGCAGCGTCGAACCGACAGCAGATACGCAGTATTTT. The encoded protein is CSVEPTADTQYF. The chain has TRBV29-1 and TRBJ2-3, with a tentative D call TRBD1 (5 bases). The CDR3 consists of 12 residues. Looked up from germline, CDR1 is SQVTM and CDR2 is ANQGSEA. Trimming left V 6 bases short and J 4 bases short, with 11 bases between.

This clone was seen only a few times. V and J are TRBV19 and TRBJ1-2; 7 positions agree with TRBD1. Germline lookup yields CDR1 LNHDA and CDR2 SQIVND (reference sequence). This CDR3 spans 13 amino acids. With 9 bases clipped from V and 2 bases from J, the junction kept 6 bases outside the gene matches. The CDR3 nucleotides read TGTGCCAGCCGGGACAGACCGAACTATGGCTACACCTTC. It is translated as CASRDRPNYGYTF.

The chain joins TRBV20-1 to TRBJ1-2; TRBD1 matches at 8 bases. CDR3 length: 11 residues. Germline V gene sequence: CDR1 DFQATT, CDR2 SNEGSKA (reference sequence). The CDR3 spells CGDRGNYGYTF. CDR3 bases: TGCGGAGACAGGGGAAACTATGGCTACACCTTC.

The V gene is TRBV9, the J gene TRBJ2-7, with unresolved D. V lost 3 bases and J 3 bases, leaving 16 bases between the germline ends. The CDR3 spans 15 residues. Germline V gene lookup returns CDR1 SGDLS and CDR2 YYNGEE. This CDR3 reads CASSEGLSRDYEQYF. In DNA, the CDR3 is TGTGCCAGCAGCGAAGGCCTGTCTAGAGACTACGAGCAGTACTTC.